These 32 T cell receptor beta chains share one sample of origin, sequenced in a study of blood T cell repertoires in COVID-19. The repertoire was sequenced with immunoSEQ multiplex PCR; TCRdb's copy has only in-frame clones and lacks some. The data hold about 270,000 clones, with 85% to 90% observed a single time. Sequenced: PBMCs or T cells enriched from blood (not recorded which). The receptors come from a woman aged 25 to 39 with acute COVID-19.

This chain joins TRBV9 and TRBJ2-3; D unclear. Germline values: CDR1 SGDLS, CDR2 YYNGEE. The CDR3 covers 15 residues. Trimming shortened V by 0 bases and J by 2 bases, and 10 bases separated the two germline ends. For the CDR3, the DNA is TGTGCCAGCAGCGTAGCCGGGTTGGCCACAGATACGCAGTATTTT. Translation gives CASSVAGLATDTQYF.

CDR3 in DNA: TGTGCCAGTAGTATGACCCAGGGGGCGCTTAACACCGGGGAGCTGTTTTTT. It encodes CASSMTQGALNTGELFF. The rearrangement uses TRBV19 and TRBJ2-2; 8 bases are shared with TRBD1. The germline gives CDR1 LNHDA, CDR2 SQIVND (reference sequence). The trim removed 3 bases at V and 2 bases at J, leaving 8 bases unmatched. This CDR3 has 17 amino acids. Complete variable domain (other parts from reference TRBV19 and TRBJ2-2): DGGITQSPKYLFRKEGQNVTLSCEQNLNHDAMYWYRQDPGQGLRLIYYSQIVNDFQKGDIAEGYSVSREKKESFPLTVTSAQKNPTAFYLCASSMTQGALNTGELFFGEGSRLTVL.

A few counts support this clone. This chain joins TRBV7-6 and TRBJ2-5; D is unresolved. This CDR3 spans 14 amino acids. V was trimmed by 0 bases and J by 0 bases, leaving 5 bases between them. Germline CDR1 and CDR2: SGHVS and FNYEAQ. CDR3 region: CASSLAVYQETQYF. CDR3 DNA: TGTGCCAGCAGCTTAGCCGTGTACCAAGAGACCCAGTACTTC. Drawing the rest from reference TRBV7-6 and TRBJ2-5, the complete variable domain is GAGVSQSPRYKVTKRGQDVALRCDPISGHVSLYWYRQALGQGPEFLTYFNYEAQQDKSGLPNDRFSAERPEGSISTLTIQRTEQRDSAMYRCASSLAVYQETQYFGPGTRLLVL.

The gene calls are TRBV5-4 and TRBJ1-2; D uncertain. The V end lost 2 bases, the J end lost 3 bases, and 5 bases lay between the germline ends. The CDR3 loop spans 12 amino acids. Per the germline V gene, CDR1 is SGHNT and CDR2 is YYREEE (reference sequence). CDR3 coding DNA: TGTGCCAGCAGCTTTTCCGACTATGGCTACACCTTC. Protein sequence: CASSFSDYGYTF.

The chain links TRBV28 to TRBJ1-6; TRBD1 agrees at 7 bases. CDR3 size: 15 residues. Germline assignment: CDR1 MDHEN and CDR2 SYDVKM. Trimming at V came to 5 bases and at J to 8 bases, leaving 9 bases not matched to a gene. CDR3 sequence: CASSPWDREDSPLHF. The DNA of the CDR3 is TGTGCCAGCAGTCCCTGGGACAGAGAGGATTCACCCCTCCACTTT.

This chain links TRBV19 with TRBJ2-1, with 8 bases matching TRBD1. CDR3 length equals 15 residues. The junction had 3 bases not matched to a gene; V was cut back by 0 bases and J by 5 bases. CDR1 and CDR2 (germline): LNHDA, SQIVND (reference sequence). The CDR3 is CASSIERQGNNEQFF. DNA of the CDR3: TGTGCCAGTAGTATAGAGAGACAGGGGAACAATGAGCAGTTCTTC. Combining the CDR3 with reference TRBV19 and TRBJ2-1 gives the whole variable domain DGGITQSPKYLFRKEGQNVTLSCEQNLNHDAMYWYRQDPGQGLRLIYYSQIVNDFQKGDIAEGYSVSREKKESFPLTVTSAQKNPTAFYLCASSIERQGNNEQFFGPGTRLTVL.

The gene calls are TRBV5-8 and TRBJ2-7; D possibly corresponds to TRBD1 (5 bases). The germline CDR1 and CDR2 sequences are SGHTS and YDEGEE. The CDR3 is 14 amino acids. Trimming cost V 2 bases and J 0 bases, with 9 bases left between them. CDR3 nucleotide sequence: TGTGCCAGCAGCTTCGGCAGGGACTCCTACGAGCAGTACTTC. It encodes CASSFGRDSYEQYF. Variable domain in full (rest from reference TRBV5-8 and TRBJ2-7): EAGVTQSPTHLIKTRGQQATLRCSPISGHTSVYWYQQALGLGLQFLLWYDEGEERNRGNFPPRFSGRQFPNYSSELNVNALELEDSALYLCASSFGRDSYEQYFGPGTRLTVT.

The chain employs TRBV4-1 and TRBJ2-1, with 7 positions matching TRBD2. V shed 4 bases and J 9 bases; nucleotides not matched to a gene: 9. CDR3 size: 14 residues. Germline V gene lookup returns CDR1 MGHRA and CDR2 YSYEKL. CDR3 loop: CASSLDTSAREQFF. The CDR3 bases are TGCGCCAGCAGCCTAGATACTAGCGCCCGTGAGCAGTTCTTC.

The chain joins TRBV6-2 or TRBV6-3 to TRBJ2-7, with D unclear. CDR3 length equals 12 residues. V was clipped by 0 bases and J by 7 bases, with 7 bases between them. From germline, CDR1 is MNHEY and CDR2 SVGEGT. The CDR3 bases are TGTGCCAGCAGTTACTCGATACGGGAGCAGTACTTC. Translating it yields CASSYSIREQYF.

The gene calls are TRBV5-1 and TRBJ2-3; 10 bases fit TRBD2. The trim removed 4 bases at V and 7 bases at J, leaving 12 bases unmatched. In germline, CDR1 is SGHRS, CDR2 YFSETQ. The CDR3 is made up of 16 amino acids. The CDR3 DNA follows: TGCGCCAGCAGCCCCGGGAAGCGGGAGGGCCCATATACGCAGTATTTT. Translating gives CASSPGKREGPYTQYF.

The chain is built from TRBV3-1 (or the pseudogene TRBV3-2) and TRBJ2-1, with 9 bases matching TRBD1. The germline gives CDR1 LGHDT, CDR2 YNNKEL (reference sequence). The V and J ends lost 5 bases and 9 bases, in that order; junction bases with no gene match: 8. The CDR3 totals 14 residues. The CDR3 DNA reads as TGTGCCAGCAGCGTAGCACAGGGGGCGAGTGAGCAGTTCTTC. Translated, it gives CASSVAQGASEQFF.

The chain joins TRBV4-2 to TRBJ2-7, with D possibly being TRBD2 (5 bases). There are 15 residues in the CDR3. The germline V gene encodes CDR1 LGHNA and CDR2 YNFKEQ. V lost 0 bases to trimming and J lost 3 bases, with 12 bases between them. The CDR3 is CASSQEFMRVYEQYF. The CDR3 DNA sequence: TGTGCCAGCAGCCAAGAGTTTATGAGGGTCTACGAGCAGTACTTC.

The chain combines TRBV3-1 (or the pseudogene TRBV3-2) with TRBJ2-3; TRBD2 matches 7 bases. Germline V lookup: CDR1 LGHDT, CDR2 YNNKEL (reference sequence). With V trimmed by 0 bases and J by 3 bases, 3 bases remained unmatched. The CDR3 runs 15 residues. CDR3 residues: CASSQDSGGTDTQYF. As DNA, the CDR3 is TGTGCCAGCAGCCAAGACTCGGGAGGTACAGATACGCAGTATTTT.

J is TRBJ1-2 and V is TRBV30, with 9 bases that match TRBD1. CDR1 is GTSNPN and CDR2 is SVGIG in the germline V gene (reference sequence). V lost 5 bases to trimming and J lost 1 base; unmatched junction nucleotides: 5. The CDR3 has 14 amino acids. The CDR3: CAWAGTGNNYGYTF. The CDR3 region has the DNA TGTGCCTGGGCCGGGACAGGGAATAACTATGGCTACACCTTC.

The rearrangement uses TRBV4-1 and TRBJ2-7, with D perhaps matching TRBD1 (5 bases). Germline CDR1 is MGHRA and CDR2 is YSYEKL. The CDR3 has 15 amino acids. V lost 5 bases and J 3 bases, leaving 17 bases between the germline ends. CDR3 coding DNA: TGCGCCAGCAGCGCTGAACACAGGTCCTACTACGAGCAGTACTTC. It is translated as CASSAEHRSYYEQYF.

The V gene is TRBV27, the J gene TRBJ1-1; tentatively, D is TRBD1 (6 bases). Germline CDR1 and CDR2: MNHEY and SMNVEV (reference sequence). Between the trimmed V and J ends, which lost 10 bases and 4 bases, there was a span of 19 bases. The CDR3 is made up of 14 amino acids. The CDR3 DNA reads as TGTGCCACCTCGACAGGCGGTCCCCTCACTGAAGCTTTCTTT. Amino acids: CATSTGGPLTEAFF.

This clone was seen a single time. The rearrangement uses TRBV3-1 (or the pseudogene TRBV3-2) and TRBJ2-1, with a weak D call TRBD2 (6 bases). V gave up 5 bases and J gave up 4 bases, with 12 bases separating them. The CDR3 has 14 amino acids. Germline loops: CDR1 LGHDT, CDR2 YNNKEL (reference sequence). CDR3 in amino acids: CASSNPSGYNEQFF. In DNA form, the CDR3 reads TGTGCCAGCAGCAACCCGAGCGGGTACAATGAGCAGTTCTTC.

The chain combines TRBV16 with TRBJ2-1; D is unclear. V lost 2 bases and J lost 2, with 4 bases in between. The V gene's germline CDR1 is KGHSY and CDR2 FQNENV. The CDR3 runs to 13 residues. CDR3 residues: CASSQGAYNEQFF. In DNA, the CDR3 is TGTGCCAGCAGCCAAGGAGCCTACAATGAGCAGTTCTTC.

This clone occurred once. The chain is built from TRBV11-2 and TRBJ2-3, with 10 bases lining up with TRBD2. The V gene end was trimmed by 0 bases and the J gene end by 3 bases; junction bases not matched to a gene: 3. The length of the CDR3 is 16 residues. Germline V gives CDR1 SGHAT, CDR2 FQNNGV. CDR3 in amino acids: CASSLDLSGGTDTQYF. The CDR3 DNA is TGTGCCAGCAGCTTAGATCTTAGCGGGGGGACAGATACGCAGTATTTT.

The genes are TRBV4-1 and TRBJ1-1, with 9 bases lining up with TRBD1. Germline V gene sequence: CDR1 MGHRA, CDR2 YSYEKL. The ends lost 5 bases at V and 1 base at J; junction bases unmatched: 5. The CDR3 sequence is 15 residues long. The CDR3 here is CASSVPGQGNTEAFF. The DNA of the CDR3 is TGCGCCAGCAGCGTACCGGGACAGGGGAACACTGAAGCTTTCTTT.

The CDR3 reads CASSLDRLAGGPDTQYF. The CDR3 DNA follows: TGTGCCAGCAGCTTAGACAGACTAGCGGGAGGGCCGGATACGCAGTATTTT. The chain is built from TRBV13 and TRBJ2-3, with 14 bases that match TRBD2. The germline gives CDR1 PRHDT, CDR2 FYEKMQ (reference sequence). Unmatched junction bases numbered 6, after V lost 1 base and J lost 6 bases. The CDR3 covers 17 residues.

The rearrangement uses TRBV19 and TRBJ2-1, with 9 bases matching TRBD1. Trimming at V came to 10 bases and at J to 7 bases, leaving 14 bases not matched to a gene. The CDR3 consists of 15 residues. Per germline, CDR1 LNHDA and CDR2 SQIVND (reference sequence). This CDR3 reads CATREPGQGSNEQFF. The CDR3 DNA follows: TGTGCCACCAGGGAGCCGGGACAGGGTTCAAATGAGCAGTTCTTC.

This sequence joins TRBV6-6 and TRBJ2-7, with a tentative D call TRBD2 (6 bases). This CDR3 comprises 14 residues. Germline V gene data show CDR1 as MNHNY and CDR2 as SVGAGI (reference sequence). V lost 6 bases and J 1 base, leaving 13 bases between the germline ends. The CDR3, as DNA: TGTGCCAGCAGGAATAGCGGAACTTCCTACGAGCAGTACTTC. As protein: CASRNSGTSYEQYF.

CDR3 bases: TGTGCCAGCAGCCAAGATAACCGTATCAGAGAAAAACTGTTTTTT. Amino acids: CASSQDNRIREKLFF. The rearrangement uses TRBV3-1 (or the pseudogene TRBV3-2) and TRBJ1-4; no clear D. Trimming took off 0 bases at V and 8 bases at J, with 13 bases between the two ends. The CDR3 has 15 residues. Germline V gives CDR1 LGHDT, CDR2 YNNKEL (reference sequence).

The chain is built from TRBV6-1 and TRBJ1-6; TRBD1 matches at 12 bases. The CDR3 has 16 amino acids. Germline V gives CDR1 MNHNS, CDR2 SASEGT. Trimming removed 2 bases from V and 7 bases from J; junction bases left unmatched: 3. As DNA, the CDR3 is TGTGCCAGCAGTGAATGGGGACAGGGGGCGAATTCACCCCTCCACTTT. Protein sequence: CASSEWGQGANSPLHF.

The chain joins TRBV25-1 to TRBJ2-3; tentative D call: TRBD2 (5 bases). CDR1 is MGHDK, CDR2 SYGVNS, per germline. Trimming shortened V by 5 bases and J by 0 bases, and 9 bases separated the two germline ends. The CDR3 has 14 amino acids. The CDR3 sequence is CASSKTTSTDTQYF. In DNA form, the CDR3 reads TGTGCCAGCAGTAAGACTACCAGCACAGATACGCAGTATTTT.

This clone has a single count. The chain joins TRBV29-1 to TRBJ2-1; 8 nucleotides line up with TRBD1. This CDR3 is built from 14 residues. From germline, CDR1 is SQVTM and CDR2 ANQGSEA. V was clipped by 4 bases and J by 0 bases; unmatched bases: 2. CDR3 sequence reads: CSVATGGSYNEQFF. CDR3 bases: TGCAGCGTTGCTACAGGGGGCTCCTACAATGAGCAGTTCTTC.

CDR3 region: CASSDLGAQGDTQYF. DNA of the CDR3: TGTGCCAGCAGTGATCTGGGGGCGCAGGGAGATACGCAGTATTTT. The chain joins TRBV25-1 to TRBJ2-3, with a possible D match to TRBD1 (6 bases). Germline CDR1 MGHDK, CDR2 SYGVNS. CDR3 size: 15 residues. The V gene lost 3 bases and the J gene lost 5 bases, with 15 bases spanning the gap. Using reference TRBV25-1 and TRBJ2-3 for the parts outside the CDR3, the full variable domain is EADIYQTPRYLVIGTGKKITLECSQTMGHDKMYWYQQDPGMELHLIHYSYGVNSTEKGDLSSESTVSRIRTEHFPLTLESARPSHTSQYLCASSDLGAQGDTQYFGPGTRLTVL.

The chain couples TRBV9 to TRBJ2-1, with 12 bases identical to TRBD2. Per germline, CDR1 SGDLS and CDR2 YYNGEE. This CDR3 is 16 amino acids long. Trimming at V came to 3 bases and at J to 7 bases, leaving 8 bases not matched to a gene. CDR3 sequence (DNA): TGTGCCAGCAGCGCCCGGACTAGCGGGGTTAGGAATGAGCAGTTCTTC. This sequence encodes CASSARTSGVRNEQFF.

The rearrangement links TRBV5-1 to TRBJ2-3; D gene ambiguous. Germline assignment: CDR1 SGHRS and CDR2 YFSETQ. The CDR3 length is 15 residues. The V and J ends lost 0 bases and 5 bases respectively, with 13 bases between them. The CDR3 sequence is CASSLGLNKLDTQYF. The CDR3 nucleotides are TGCGCCAGCAGCTTGGGACTTAATAAATTAGATACGCAGTATTTT. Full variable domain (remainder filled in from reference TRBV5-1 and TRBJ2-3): KAGVTQTPRYLIKTRGQQVTLSCSPISGHRSVSWYQQTPGQGLQFLFEYFSETQRNKGNFPGRFSGRQFSNSRSEMNVSTLELGDSALYLCASSLGLNKLDTQYFGPGTRLTVL.

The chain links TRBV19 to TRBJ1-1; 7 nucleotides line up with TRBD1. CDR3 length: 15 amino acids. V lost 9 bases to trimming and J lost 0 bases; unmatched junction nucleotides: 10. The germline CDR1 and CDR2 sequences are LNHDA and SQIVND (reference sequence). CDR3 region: CASKSGTAMNTEAFF. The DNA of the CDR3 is TGTGCCAGCAAGTCCGGGACAGCCATGAACACTGAAGCTTTCTTT.

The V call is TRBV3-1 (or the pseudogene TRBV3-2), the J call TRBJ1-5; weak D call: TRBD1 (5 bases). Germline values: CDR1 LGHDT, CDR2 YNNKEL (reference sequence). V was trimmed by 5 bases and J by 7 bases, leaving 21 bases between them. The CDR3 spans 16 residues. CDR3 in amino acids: CASSDSGTGGYQPQHF. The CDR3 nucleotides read TGTGCCAGCAGCGACTCCGGGACCGGGGGGTACCAGCCCCAGCATTTT.